The sequence of this T cell receptor beta chain was determined in a study of shared clonotypes between healthy human individuals. About this clone: A read error may account for a junction end that differs from germline.

Germline CDR1 reads SSHAT; CDR2 reads FNYEAQ (reference sequence). The CDR3 totals 17 residues. Assay used: immunoSEQ multiplex PCR; TCRdb lists only in-frame clones, some missing. In the table there are 400,000 to 500,000 clones, over 65% of which are singletons. The receptor was isolated from a woman in her forties in good health. Some clones in this sample may be carry-over from other donors' samples. Material: PBMCs. J is TRBJ1-3 and V is TRBV7-7; a possible D gene is TRBD1 (5 bases). In nucleotides, the CDR3 is TGTGCTAGCACCTTAGGGGAAAGGACCCACTCTGGAAACACCATATATTTT. Translated, it gives CASTLGERTHSGNTIYF. The whole variable domain, filled in from reference TRBV7-7 and TRBJ1-3, reads GAGVSQSPRYKVTKRGQDVTLRCDPISSHATLYWYQQALGQGPEFLTYFNYEAQPDKSGLPSDRFSAERPEGSISTLTIQRTEQRDSAMYRCASTLGERTHSGNTIYFGEGSWLTVV.